This entry lists 8 T cell receptor beta chains sequenced from one sample in a study of CD4 T cells in relation to SARS-CoV-2 and coronaviruses. Sequencing was performed with immunoSEQ multiplex PCR; in TCRdb, only in-frame clones are kept and a portion is missing. The sample yields about 36,000 clones, approximately 83% seen once. Their cognate antigens are unknown. Material: naive CD4+ T cells from PBMCs, cultured in vitro. The subset is: naive CD4+ T cells isolated by negative enrichment. The receptors shown here come from an adult with COVID-19.

The chain joins TRBV4-2 to TRBJ2-7; D might be TRBD2 (6 bases). The germline V gene has CDR1 LGHNA and CDR2 YNFKEQ. The CDR3 is made up of 10 amino acids. Trimming cost V 10 bases and J 6 bases, with 10 bases left between them. CDR3 protein: CATGGREQYF. CDR3 bases: TGTGCCACCGGAGGGCGCGAGCAGTACTTC.

The chain couples TRBV2 to TRBJ1-3, with 10 positions matching TRBD1. Germline V gene lookup returns CDR1 SNHLY and CDR2 FYNNEI. CDR3 length equals 16 residues. With V trimmed by 3 bases and J by 2 bases, 4 bases remained unmatched. The CDR3 spells CASSEGGTGAGNTIYF. The DNA of the CDR3 is TGTGCCAGCAGTGAGGGGGGGACAGGGGCTGGAAACACCATATATTTT.

The chain has TRBV2 and TRBJ1-1, with D hard to call. Germline CDR1 and CDR2: SNHLY and FYNNEI. This CDR3 comprises 12 residues. V was trimmed by 4 bases and J by 3 bases, leaving 6 bases between them. CDR3 DNA: TGTGCCAGCAGTGCCGGGTACACTGAAGCTTTCTTT. The encoded protein is CASSAGYTEAFF. Combining the CDR3 with reference TRBV2 and TRBJ1-1 gives the whole variable domain EPEVTQTPSHQVTQMGQEVILRCVPISNHLYFYWYRQILGQKVEFLVSFYNNEISEKSEIFDDQFSVERPDGSNFTLKIRSTKLEDSAMYFCASSAGYTEAFFGQGTRLTVV.

The chain combines TRBV25-1 with TRBJ2-7; TRBD2 might be the D (6 bases). CDR1 and CDR2 (germline): MGHDK, SYGVNS. CDR3 length: 14 amino acids. V lost 7 bases and J lost 2, with 15 bases in between. The CDR3 nucleotides are TGTGCCAGCAATCCTAATAGCGGTCCCTACGAGCAGTACTTC. It codes for CASNPNSGPYEQYF.

This clone was counted a single time. This chain connects TRBV4-1 to TRBJ2-7; no firm D call. The CDR3 spans 15 residues. V lost 1 base to trimming and J lost 2 bases, with 12 bases between them. Germline V CDR1 and CDR2: MGHRA, YSYEKL. The CDR3 DNA sequence: TGCGCCAGCAGCCAAGTGACCACCATCACCTACGAGCAGTACTTC. Translation gives CASSQVTTITYEQYF.

This clone is medium-sized (0.01 to 0.1%). The chain employs TRBV6-4 and TRBJ2-2, with TRBD2 identical over 9 bases. The CDR3 extends over 15 amino acids. Germline values: CDR1 MRHNA, CDR2 SNTAGT. The trim removed 2 bases at V and 3 bases at J, leaving 1 base unmatched. The CDR3 sequence: CASSDGGRDTGELFF. The CDR3 region has the DNA TGTGCCAGCAGTGACGGCGGGAGGGACACCGGGGAGCTGTTTTTT.

The chain employs TRBV3-1 (or the pseudogene TRBV3-2) and TRBJ1-5, with unresolved D. Looked up from germline, CDR1 is LGHDT and CDR2 is YNNKEL (reference sequence). Trimming took 2 bases from V and 2 from J, leaving 22 bases between them. The CDR3 is 19 amino acids. Here the CDR3 DNA reads TGTGCCAGCAGCCAACTAAAGGCAGAAAAGGCGGGTCGCAATCAGCCCCAGCATTTT. It yields the protein CASSQLKAEKAGRNQPQHF.

This chain connects TRBV28 to TRBJ2-2; D might be TRBD2 (6 bases). The CDR3 is made up of 14 amino acids. CDR1 MDHEN and CDR2 SYDVKM come from the germline V gene. Trimming removed 6 bases at V and 9 bases at J, with 17 bases between. The CDR3 DNA sequence: TGTGCCAGCAGCCGGGACTTCTATCCCCGGGAGCTGTTTTTT. Protein: CASSRDFYPRELFF.